The next 7 T cell receptor beta chains were all read from a single sample in a study of blood T cells in healthy people across ages. Using a J-beta primer mix together with a sample-barcoded 5' primer, a second PCR was run for 7 to 11 cycles. MiXCR, applied by TCRdb to the 5' RACE reads, yields one record per CDR3 protein. Of under 1,000,000 distinct CDR3 sequences listed, around 45% were seen once; the top ten hold about a sixth. The source material was blood. The receptors stem from a man older than 75 in good health.

This clonotype was seen a handful of times. This sequence joins TRBV18 and TRBJ2-5; 7 nucleotides line up with TRBD1. The CDR3 totals 13 residues. The J segment lost 5 bases and the V segment lost 2 bases, leaving 2 bases of the junction unmatched. Per the germline V gene, CDR1 is KGHSH and CDR2 is LQKENI. CDR3 sequence (DNA): TGTGCCAGCTCACCAATACAGGGGGAGACCCAGTACTTC. This codes for CASSPIQGETQYF.

This chain joins TRBV20-1 and TRBJ1-2; perhaps TRBD1 as D (5 bases). V lost 3 bases and J 6 bases, leaving 17 bases between the germline ends. The length of the CDR3 is 14 residues. CDR1 and CDR2 (germline): DFQATT, SNEGSKA (reference sequence). Here the CDR3 reads CSASHRYLRNGYTF. The CDR3, as DNA: TGCAGTGCTAGCCACAGGTACCTAAGGAATGGCTACACCTTC.

The chain joins TRBV5-5 to TRBJ1-5, with D maybe TRBD1 (6 bases). The V gene lost 0 bases and the J gene lost 7 bases, with 17 bases spanning the gap. Germline lookup yields CDR1 SGHKS and CDR2 YYEKEE (reference sequence). The CDR3 loop spans 16 amino acids. CDR3 region: CASSLGPTGVRQPQHF. CDR3 DNA sequence: TGTGCCAGCAGCTTGGGTCCGACAGGCGTCAGGCAGCCCCAGCATTTT.

A word on this clonotype: Since a much larger clone is just one base distant, this may be a read error. J is TRBJ2-1 and V is TRBV29-1, with D perhaps assigned TRBD1 or TRBD2 (5 bases each). CDR1 SQVTM and CDR2 ANQGSEA come from the germline V gene. This CDR3 has 13 amino acids. The V end was cut by 7 bases, the J end by 10 bases, with 20 bases between. The CDR3: CSGSVQGPYEQFF. For the CDR3, the DNA is TGCAGCGGTAGCGTTCAGGGCCCCTACGAGCAGTTCTTC.

Concerning this clonotype itself: Just one base apart from a much larger clone, this may be a read error. The chain links TRBV4-1 to TRBJ2-1; 8 positions match TRBD2. The length of the CDR3 is 18 residues. V shed 1 base, J shed 6 bases, and the junction held 14 bases outside the gene matches. Germline values: CDR1 MGHRA, CDR2 YSYEKL. The CDR3 protein is CASSQGQCEGLAGNEQFF. The DNA for the CDR3 is TGCGCCAGCAGCCAAGGACAATGTGAAGGACTAGCTGGCAATGAGCAGTTCTTC.

The chain carries TRBV29-1 and TRBJ2-5; tentatively, D is TRBD1 (6 bases). This CDR3 spans 14 amino acids. The germline CDR1 and CDR2 sequences are SQVTM and ANQGSEA. Trimming removed 6 bases from V and 4 bases from J, with 18 bases in between. The CDR3 sequence: CSVARGGPGETQYF. The CDR3 region has the DNA TGCAGCGTGGCTCGTGGGGGCCCTGGAGAGACCCAGTACTTC.

This clonotype has just a few counts. CDR3 bases: TGTGCCAGCAGTTTCGTACAGGTTTCTGGGGCCAACGTCCTGACTTTC. Protein sequence: CASSFVQVSGANVLTF. This sequence joins TRBV2 and TRBJ2-6, with D perhaps matching TRBD1 (5 bases). The CDR3 loop spans 16 amino acids. V lost 5 bases to trimming and J lost 1 base, with 12 bases between them. The V gene's germline CDR1 is SNHLY and CDR2 FYNNEI.